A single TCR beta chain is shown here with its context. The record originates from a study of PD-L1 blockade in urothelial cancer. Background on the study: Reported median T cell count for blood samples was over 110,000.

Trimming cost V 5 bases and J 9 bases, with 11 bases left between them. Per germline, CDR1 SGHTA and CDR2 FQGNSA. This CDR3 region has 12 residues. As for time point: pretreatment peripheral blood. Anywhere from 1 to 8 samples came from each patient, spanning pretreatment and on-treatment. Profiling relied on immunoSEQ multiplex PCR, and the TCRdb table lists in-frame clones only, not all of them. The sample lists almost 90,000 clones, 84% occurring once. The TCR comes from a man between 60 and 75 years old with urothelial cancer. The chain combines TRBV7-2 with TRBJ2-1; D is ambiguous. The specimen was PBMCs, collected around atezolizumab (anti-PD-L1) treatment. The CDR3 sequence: CASSPYRSEQFF. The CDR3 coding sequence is TGTGCCAGCAGCCCGTACCGCAGTGAGCAGTTCTTC.